Following are 12 T cell receptor beta chains from one sample sequenced in a study of blood T cell repertoires in COVID-19. Sequencing was performed with immunoSEQ multiplex PCR; in TCRdb, only in-frame clones are kept and a portion is missing. Here the sample spans about 170,000 clones, around 84% being singletons. Material for sequencing was peripheral blood. The receptor source for this set is a woman between 65 and 79 years old with COVID-19, enrolled during active disease.

This rearrangement joins TRBV15 to TRBJ1-6, with TRBD1 as a possible D gene (5 bases). Germline lookup yields CDR1 LNHNV and CDR2 YYDKDF (reference sequence). V was clipped by 0 bases and J by 6 bases, with 18 bases between them. CDR3 size: 18 residues. For the CDR3, the DNA is TGTGCCACCAGCAGAGATATCGGAGGGGCTATGTTTAATTCACCCCTCCACTTT. Its protein is CATSRDIGGAMFNSPLHF.

The genes are TRBV27 and TRBJ2-3, with a possible D match to TRBD2 (6 bases). The germline CDR1 and CDR2 sequences are MNHEY and SMNVEV (reference sequence). The V gene lost 7 bases and the J gene lost 5 bases, with 13 bases spanning the gap. The CDR3 has 13 residues. The CDR3: CASTRPGGDTQYF. CDR3 nucleotides: TGTGCCAGCACCCGACCCGGGGGAGATACGCAGTATTTT.

The chain joins TRBV18 to TRBJ2-3; 10 bases agree with TRBD2. This CDR3 spans 15 amino acids. Trimming took 6 bases from V and 4 from J; bases not matched to a gene: 7. Germline lookup yields CDR1 KGHSH and CDR2 LQKENI. DNA of the CDR3: TGTGCCAGCTCCCCCAGCGGGAGGGAATCAGATACGCAGTATTTT. This translates into CASSPSGRESDTQYF.

The table lists this clone with a count of one. The rearrangement uses TRBV27 and TRBJ2-2; D remains unclear. Germline V gives CDR1 MNHEY, CDR2 SMNVEV (reference sequence). CDR3 length: 12 amino acids. V gave up 3 bases and J gave up 5 bases, with 4 bases separating them. The CDR3 sequence: CASSFGTGELFF. Here the CDR3 DNA reads TGTGCCAGCAGTTTCGGTACCGGGGAGCTGTTTTTT.

This clone was seen more than once but under ten times. The CDR3 DNA is TGCGCCAGCAGCTTGGGGGACAAACACACCGGGGAGCTGTTTTTT. Amino acid sequence: CASSLGDKHTGELFF. The chain couples TRBV5-1 to TRBJ2-2; TRBD1 is a possible D gene (6 bases). Germline CDR1 and CDR2: SGHRS and YFSETQ. The length of the CDR3 is 15 residues. Trimming pared 0 bases from V and 3 bases from J, leaving 9 bases between.

V and J are TRBV6-1 and TRBJ1-2, with D perhaps matching TRBD1 (6 bases). Germline loops: CDR1 MNHNS, CDR2 SASEGT. V shed 1 base and J shed 6 bases, with 18 bases lying between them. The CDR3 loop spans 16 amino acids. The CDR3 DNA reads TGTGCCAGCAGTGAAGGGAGAGTCAGGGACACCCATGGCTACACCTTC. This translates into CASSEGRVRDTHGYTF.

The table lists this clone with a few counts. The chain couples TRBV12-3 or TRBV12-4 to TRBJ1-2, with unresolved D. This CDR3 is 13 amino acids long. Trimming cost V 5 bases and J 4 bases, with 11 bases left between them. The CDR3 is CASSRSGSYGYTF. As DNA, the CDR3 is TGTGCCAGCAGTCGTTCCGGGAGCTATGGCTACACCTTC.

The chain recombines TRBV6-5 with TRBJ1-2, with TRBD1 as a possible D gene (5 bases). Per the germline V gene, CDR1 is MNHEY and CDR2 is SVGAGI. This CDR3 is 15 amino acids long. The ends were cut back, 6 bases at V and 4 bases at J, with 18 bases in the middle. The CDR3 DNA sequence: TGTGCCAGCAGCGGACAAGTAGAACCCACCTATGGCTACACCTTC. This encodes CASSGQVEPTYGYTF.

The chain combines TRBV12-3 or TRBV12-4 with TRBJ1-1; D might be TRBD1 (5 bases). Trimming removed 1 base from V and 9 bases from J, with 12 bases in between. CDR3 size: 13 residues. This CDR3 is CASSLGEGVKAFF. The CDR3 region has the DNA TGTGCCAGCAGTTTAGGGGAAGGGGTCAAAGCTTTCTTT.

The chain uses TRBV29-1 and TRBJ2-5; 7 bases match TRBD1. CDR3 length: 13 residues. Germline V gives CDR1 SQVTM, CDR2 ANQGSEA. Trimming took 5 bases from V and 1 from J; bases not matched to a gene: 4. CDR3 sequence: CSVCKGAQETQYF. In DNA, the CDR3 is TGCAGCGTTTGTAAGGGGGCCCAAGAGACCCAGTACTTC.

The chain recombines TRBV5-5 with TRBJ2-4; 7 bases fit TRBD2. The CDR3 length is 17 residues. V lost 6 bases, J lost 3 bases, and 15 bases stayed unmatched. CDR1 is SGHKS and CDR2 is YYEKEE in the germline V gene (reference sequence). The DNA of the CDR3 is TGTGCCAGCACCCTCTTACCGTCGGGGGGAGGCAAAAACATTCAGTACTTC. Its protein product is CASTLLPSGGGKNIQYF.

Only a few counts were recorded for this clone. The gene calls are TRBV3-1 (or the pseudogene TRBV3-2) and TRBJ1-1; 7 bases are shared with TRBD1. V shed 4 bases, J shed 2 bases, and the junction held 7 bases outside the gene matches. The germline V gene has CDR1 LGHDT and CDR2 YNNKEL (reference sequence). This CDR3 is built from 15 residues. The chain's CDR3 is CASSPWTGPNTEAFF. CDR3 bases: TGTGCCAGCAGCCCTTGGACAGGCCCAAACACTGAAGCTTTCTTT.